A selection of T cell receptor beta chains follows, all from one sample in a study of T-cell memory formation after mild COVID-19. Each CDR3 protein is one row after TCRdb ran MiXCR on the 5' RACE reads. Among roughly 62,000 distinct CDR3 sequences listed, 9.3% were seen once. The specimen was PBMCs or a T cell subset sorted from them (not recorded which). These receptors were obtained from a man younger than 35 who had mild COVID-19 (a few samples of this study predate the infection). Cell type and time point are not known. CDR3s leave out the opening cysteine and the closing phenylalanine or tryptophan. Fields, in order: V gene, J gene, CDR3 protein.

v_gene: TRBV24-1; j_gene: TRBJ2-3; CDR3aa: ATSVTDTQY
v_gene: TRBV25-1; j_gene: TRBJ1-2; CDR3aa: ASSETGTLIGYT
v_gene: TRBV5-1; j_gene: TRBJ2-6; CDR3aa: ASGPRKGPLSGANVLT
v_gene: TRBV7-2; j_gene: TRBJ2-2; CDR3aa: ASSFRLNTGELF
v_gene: TRBV6-2/TRBV6-3; j_gene: TRBJ1-1; CDR3aa: ATSEGGASTEAF
v_gene: TRBV2; j_gene: TRBJ2-2; CDR3aa: ASSPPSGGAGELF
v_gene: TRBV2; j_gene: TRBJ2-1; CDR3aa: ASRGDRGPSEQF
v_gene: TRBV27; j_gene: TRBJ1-2; CDR3aa: ASSFVGFGTGAGNGYT
v_gene: TRBV5-1; j_gene: TRBJ2-3; CDR3aa: ASSPYSGGRTDTQY
v_gene: TRBV18; j_gene: TRBJ2-1; CDR3aa: ASSPPGAGGNEQF
v_gene: TRBV20-1; j_gene: TRBJ1-5; CDR3aa: SAIRQAGQPQH
v_gene: TRBV5-1; j_gene: TRBJ2-5; CDR3aa: ASSLLAGAKAETQY
v_gene: TRBV10-3; j_gene: TRBJ2-3; CDR3aa: AISESVQLALSTDTQY
v_gene: TRBV7-2; j_gene: TRBJ1-5; CDR3aa: ASSLYGADQPQH
v_gene: TRBV5-1; j_gene: TRBJ1-6; CDR3aa: ASSPGINSPLH
v_gene: TRBV19; j_gene: TRBJ2-5; CDR3aa: ASSITGGGETQY
v_gene: TRBV28; j_gene: TRBJ1-1; CDR3aa: ASKRGQAGTEAF
v_gene: TRBV5-1; j_gene: TRBJ1-1; CDR3aa: ASSKQGAGTEAF
v_gene: TRBV7-9; j_gene: TRBJ2-1; CDR3aa: ASSSLGGNEQF
v_gene: TRBV24-1; j_gene: TRBJ2-3; CDR3aa: ATEGQERDTQY
v_gene: TRBV7-2; j_gene: TRBJ2-3; CDR3aa: ASHSGGHDTQY
v_gene: TRBV18; j_gene: TRBJ1-1; CDR3aa: ASYLGTEAF
v_gene: TRBV28; j_gene: TRBJ2-3; CDR3aa: ASSIGASSTDTQY